This T cell receptor (beta chain) was captured in a study of T cell responses to AZD1222 COVID-19 vaccine. Second-dose intervals of approximately 4 or approximately 12 weeks were pooled. Germline lookup yields CDR1 GTSNPN and CDR2 SVGIG (reference sequence). Trimming took off 6 bases at V and 5 bases at J, with 7 bases between the two ends. The CDR3 is made up of 11 amino acids. Comments on this clone: The antigen remains undetermined.

Study results and caveats: At baseline, just 6 or 7 AZD1222 recipients tested seropositive. Every sample of the repertoires postdated the peak T cell response. As reported, nearly half of all spike-specific TCRs target variant regions that are unmutated.

The table came from immunoSEQ multiplex PCR; TCRdb's copy has only in-frame clones and leaves some out. Seen here are some 130,000 clones, roughly 93% observed once, and the top ten hold approximately 6.9%. This sequence joins TRBV30 and TRBJ2-2; D remains unclear. The sequence was collected from an adult who received the AZD1222 COVID-19 vaccine. The material was peripheral blood, obtained 28 days after the second AZD1222 dose. Here the CDR3 reads CACSETGELFF. CDR3 DNA: TGTGCCTGTTCGGAAACCGGGGAGCTGTTTTTT.